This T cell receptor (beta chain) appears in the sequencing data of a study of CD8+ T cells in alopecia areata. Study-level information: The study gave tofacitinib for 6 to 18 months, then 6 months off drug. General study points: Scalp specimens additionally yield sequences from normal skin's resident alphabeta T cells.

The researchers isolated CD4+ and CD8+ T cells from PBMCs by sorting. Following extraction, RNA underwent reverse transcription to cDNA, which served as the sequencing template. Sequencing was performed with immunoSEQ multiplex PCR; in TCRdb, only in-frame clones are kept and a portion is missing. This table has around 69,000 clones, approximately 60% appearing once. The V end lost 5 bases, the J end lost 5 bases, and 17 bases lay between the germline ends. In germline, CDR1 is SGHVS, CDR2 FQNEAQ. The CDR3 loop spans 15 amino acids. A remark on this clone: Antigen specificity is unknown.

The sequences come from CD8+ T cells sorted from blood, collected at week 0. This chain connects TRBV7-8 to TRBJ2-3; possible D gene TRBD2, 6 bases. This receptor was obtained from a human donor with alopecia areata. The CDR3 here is CASSPGTGGEDTQYF. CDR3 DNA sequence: TGTGCCAGCAGCCCCGGGACCGGAGGGGAAGATACGCAGTATTTT.